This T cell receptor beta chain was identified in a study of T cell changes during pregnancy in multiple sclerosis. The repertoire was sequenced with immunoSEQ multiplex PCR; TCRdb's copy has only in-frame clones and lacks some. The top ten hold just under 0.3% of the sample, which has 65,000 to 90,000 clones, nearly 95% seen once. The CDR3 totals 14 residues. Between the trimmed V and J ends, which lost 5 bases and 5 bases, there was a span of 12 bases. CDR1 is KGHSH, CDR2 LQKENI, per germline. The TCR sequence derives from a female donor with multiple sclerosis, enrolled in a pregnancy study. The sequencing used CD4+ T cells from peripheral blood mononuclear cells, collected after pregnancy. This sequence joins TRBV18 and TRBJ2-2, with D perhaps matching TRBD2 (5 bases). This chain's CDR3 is CASSALLVTGELFF. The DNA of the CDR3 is TGTGCCAGCTCAGCCCTACTAGTTACCGGGGAGCTGTTTTTT.